The present T cell receptor beta chain was sequenced within a study of monozygotic twins with inflammatory bowel disease. General study findings and limits: Patient-specific immunosuppressive treatments may have made repertoires more variable.

Of note for this clonotype: Its target is not known.

Eight separate reactions for every sample produced the cDNA. TCRdb re-called the 5' RACE reads and catalogs CDR3 proteins one per entry, DNA excluded. The ten top clones account for around 2.3%, within a sample of approximately 400,000 distinct CDR3 sequences. The TCR comes from a human donor with ulcerative colitis or Crohn's disease, or a healthy co-twin of an affected twin (not recorded which). The sequenced sample was blood.

The CDR3 spells CASSPGQTLNEKLFF. The chain joins TRBV5-1 to TRBJ1-4; TCRdb's assignment of TRBD1 cannot be checked, as there is no DNA. Germline V lookup: CDR1 SGHRS, CDR2 YFSETQ. CDR3 length: 15 amino acids.